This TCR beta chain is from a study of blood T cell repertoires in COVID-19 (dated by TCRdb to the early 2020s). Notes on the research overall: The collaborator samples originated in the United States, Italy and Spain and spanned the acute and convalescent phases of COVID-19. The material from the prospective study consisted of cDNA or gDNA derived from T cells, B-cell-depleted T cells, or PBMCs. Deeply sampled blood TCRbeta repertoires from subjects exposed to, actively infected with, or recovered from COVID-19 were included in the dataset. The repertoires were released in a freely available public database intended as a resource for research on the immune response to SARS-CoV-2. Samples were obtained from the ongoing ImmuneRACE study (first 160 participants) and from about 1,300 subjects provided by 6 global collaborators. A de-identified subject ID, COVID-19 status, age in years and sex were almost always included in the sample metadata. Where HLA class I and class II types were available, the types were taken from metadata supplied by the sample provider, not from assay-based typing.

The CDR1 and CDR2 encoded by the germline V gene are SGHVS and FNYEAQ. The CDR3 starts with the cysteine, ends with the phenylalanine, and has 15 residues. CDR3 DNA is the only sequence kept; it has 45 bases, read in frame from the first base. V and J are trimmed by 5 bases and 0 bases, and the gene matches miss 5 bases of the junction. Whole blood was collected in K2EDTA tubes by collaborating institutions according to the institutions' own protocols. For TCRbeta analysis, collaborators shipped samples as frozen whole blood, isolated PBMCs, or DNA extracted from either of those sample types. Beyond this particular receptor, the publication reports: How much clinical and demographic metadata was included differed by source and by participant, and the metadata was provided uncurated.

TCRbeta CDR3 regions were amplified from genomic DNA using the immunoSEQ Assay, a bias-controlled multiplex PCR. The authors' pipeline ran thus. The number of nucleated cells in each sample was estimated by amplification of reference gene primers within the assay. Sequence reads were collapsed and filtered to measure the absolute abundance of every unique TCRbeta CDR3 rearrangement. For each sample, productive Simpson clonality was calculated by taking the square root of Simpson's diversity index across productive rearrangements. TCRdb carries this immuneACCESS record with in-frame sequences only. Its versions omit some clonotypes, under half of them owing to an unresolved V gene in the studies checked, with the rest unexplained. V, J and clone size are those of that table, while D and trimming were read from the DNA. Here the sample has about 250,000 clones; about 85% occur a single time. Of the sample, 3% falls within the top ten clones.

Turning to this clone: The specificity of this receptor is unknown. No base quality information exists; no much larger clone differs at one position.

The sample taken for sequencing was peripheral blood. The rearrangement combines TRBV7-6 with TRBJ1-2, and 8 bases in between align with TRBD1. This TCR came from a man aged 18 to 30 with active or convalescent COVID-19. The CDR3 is CASSREQGANYGYTF. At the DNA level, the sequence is TGTGCCAGCAGCAGAGAACAGGGGGCTAACTATGGCTACACCTTC.